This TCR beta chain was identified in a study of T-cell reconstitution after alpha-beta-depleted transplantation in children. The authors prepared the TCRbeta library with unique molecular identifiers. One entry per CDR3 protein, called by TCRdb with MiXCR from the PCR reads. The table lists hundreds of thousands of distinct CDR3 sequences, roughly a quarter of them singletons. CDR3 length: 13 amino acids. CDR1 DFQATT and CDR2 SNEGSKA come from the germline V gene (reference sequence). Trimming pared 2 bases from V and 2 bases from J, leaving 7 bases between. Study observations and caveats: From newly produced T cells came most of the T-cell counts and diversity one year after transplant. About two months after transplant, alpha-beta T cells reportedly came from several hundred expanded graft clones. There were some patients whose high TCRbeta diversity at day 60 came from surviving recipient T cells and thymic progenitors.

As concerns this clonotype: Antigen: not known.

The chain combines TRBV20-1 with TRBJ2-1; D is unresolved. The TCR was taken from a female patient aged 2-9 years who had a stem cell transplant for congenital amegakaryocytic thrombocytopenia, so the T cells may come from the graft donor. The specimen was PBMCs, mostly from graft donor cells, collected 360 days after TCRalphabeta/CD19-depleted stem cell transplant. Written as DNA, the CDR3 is TGCAGTGCTAGAACCCCTACCTACAATGAGCAGTTCTTC. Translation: CSARTPTYNEQFF.